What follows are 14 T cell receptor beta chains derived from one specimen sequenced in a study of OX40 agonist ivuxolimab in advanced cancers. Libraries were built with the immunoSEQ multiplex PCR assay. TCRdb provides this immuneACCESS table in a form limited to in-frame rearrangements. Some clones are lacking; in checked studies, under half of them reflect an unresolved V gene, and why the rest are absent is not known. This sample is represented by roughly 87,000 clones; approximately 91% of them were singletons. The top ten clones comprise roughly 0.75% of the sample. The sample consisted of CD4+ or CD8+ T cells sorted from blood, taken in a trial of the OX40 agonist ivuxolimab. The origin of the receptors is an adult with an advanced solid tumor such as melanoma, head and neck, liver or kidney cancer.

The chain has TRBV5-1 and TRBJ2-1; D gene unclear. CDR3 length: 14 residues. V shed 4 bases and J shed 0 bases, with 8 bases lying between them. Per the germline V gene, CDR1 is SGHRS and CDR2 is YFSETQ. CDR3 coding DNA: TGCGCCAGCAGCGTGATCGGCTCCTACAATGAGCAGTTCTTC. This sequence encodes CASSVIGSYNEQFF.

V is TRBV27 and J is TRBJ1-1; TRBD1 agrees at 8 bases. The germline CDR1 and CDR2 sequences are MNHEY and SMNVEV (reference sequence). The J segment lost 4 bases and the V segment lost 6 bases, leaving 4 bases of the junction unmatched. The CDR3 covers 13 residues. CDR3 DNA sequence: TGTGCCAGCAGGCTAACAGGGGGCACTGAAGCTTTCTTT. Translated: CASRLTGGTEAFF.

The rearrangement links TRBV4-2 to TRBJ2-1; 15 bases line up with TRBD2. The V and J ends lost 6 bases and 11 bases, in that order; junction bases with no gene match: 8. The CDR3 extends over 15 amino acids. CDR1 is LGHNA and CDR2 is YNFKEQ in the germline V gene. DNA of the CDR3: TGTGCCAGCAGTCCGGGACTAGCGGGGGGCGGTAAGCAGTTCTTC. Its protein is CASSPGLAGGGKQFF.

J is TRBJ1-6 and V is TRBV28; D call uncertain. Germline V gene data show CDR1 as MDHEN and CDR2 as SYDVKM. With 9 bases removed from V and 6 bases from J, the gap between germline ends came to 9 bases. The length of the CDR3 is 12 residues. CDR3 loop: CASFRGNSPLHF. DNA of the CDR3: TGTGCCAGTTTTCGGGGTAATTCACCCCTCCACTTT. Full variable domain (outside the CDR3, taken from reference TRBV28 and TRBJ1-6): DVKVTQSSRYLVKRTGEKVFLECVQDMDHENMFWYRQDPGLGLRLIYFSYDVKMKEKGDIPEGYSVSREKKERFSLILESASTNQTSMYLCASFRGNSPLHFGNGTRLTVT.

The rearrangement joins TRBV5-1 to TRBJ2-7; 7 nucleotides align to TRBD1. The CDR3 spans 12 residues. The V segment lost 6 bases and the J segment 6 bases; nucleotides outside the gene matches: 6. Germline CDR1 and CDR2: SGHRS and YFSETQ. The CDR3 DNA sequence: TGCGCCAGCACCATAGGGGGCTCCGAGCAGTACTTC. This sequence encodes CASTIGGSEQYF. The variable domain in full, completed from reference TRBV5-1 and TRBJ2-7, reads KAGVTQTPRYLIKTRGQQVTLSCSPISGHRSVSWYQQTPGQGLQFLFEYFSETQRNKGNFPGRFSGRQFSNSRSEMNVSTLELGDSALYLCASTIGGSEQYFGPGTRLTVT.

DNA for the CDR3: TGTGCCAGCAGCCACGCCGGGACAGGGGTTGAGCAGTACTTC. As protein: CASSHAGTGVEQYF. The V call is TRBV9, the J call TRBJ2-7; TRBD1 agrees at 10 bases. V shed 4 bases, J shed 7 bases, and the junction held 8 bases outside the gene matches. CDR3 length: 14 amino acids. Per germline, CDR1 SGDLS and CDR2 YYNGEE.

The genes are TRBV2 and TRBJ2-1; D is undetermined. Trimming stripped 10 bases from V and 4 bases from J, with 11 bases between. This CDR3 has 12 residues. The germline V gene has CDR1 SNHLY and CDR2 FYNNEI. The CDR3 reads CATLRNYNEQFF. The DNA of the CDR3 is TGTGCCACTCTTCGGAATTACAATGAGCAGTTCTTC.

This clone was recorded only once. The chain's CDR3 is CAWSDSDRAQETQYF. CDR3 nucleotides: TGTGCCTGGAGTGATTCGGACAGGGCTCAAGAGACCCAGTACTTC. This chain links TRBV30 with TRBJ2-5, with 8 bases identical to TRBD1. From germline, CDR1 is GTSNPN and CDR2 SVGIG (reference sequence). This CDR3 contains 15 residues. Trimming removed 1 base from V and 2 bases from J; junction bases left unmatched: 6.

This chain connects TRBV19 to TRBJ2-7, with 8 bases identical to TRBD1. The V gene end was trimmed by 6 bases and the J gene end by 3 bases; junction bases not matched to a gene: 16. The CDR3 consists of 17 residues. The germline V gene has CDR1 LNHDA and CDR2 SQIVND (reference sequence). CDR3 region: CASSPPLGQGAFYEQYF. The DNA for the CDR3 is TGTGCCAGTAGCCCCCCGTTGGGTCAGGGGGCCTTCTACGAGCAGTACTTC.

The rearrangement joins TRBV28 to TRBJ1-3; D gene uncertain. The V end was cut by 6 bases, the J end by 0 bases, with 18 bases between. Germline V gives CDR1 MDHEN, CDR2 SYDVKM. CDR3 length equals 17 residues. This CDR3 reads CASSQYPGGNSGNTIYF. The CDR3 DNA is TGTGCCAGCAGCCAATACCCGGGCGGAAACTCTGGAAACACCATATATTTT.

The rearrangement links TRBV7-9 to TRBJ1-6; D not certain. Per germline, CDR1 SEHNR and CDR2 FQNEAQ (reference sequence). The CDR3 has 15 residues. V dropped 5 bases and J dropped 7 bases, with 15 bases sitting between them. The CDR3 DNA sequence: TGTGCCAGCAGCCCCCATTGGGGTGGGAATTCACCCCTCCACTTT. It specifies CASSPHWGGNSPLHF. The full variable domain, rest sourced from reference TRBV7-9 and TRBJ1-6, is DTGVSQNPRHKITKRGQNVTFRCDPISEHNRLYWYRQTLGQGPEFLTYFQNEAQLEKSRLLSDRFSAERPKGSFSTLEIQRTEQGDSAMYLCASSPHWGGNSPLHFGNGTRLTVT.

In nucleotides, the CDR3 is TGTGCCAGCAGCGGATACAGTGCAACTAATGAAAAACTGTTTTTT. Its protein product is CASSGYSATNEKLFF. This chain links TRBV28 with TRBJ1-4; no clear D. Germline-derived CDR1 and CDR2 are MDHEN and SYDVKM. V lost 6 bases to trimming and J lost 0 bases, with 11 bases between them. The CDR3 spans 15 residues. The entire variable domain, with the rest obtained from reference TRBV28 and TRBJ1-4, is as follows: DVKVTQSSRYLVKRTGEKVFLECVQDMDHENMFWYRQDPGLGLRLIYFSYDVKMKEKGDIPEGYSVSREKKERFSLILESASTNQTSMYLCASSGYSATNEKLFFGSGTQLSVL.

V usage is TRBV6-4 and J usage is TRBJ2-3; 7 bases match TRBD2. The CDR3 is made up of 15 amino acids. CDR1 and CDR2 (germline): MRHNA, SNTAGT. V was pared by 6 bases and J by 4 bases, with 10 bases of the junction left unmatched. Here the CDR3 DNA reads TGTGCCAGCAGCCCAAGCGGGGTGGGGCCAGATACGCAGTATTTT. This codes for CASSPSGVGPDTQYF.

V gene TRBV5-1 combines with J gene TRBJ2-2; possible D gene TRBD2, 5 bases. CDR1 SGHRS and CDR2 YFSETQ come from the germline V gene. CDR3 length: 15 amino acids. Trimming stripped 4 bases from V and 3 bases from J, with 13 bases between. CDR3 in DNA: TGCGCCAGCAGCCCCGGACTGGTCCACACCGGGGAGCTGTTTTTT. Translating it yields CASSPGLVHTGELFF.